This T cell receptor beta chain emerged from a study of blood T cell repertoires in COVID-19. Study information: Specimens from acute and convalescent COVID-19 originated in the United States, Italy and Spain. PBMCs, B-cell-depleted T cells, or T cells were the source of the cDNA or gDNA that made up the material.

The CDR3 has 15 amino acids. From germline, CDR1 is SGHTA and CDR2 FQGNSA. V lost 2 bases to trimming and J lost 1 base, with 8 bases between them. Per the original data handling: Estimation of nucleated cell counts relied on the amplification of reference gene primers. Generated by immunoSEQ multiplex PCR, the TCRdb table keeps only in-frame clones and is missing some. The V and J calls and clone size were taken over from that table, and D and trimming were inferred from the DNA. The data contain about half a million clones, approximately 85% of them singletons. The sequence was obtained from a human donor in a cohort sampled during active COVID-19. Sequencing was performed on peripheral blood. J is TRBJ2-2 and V is TRBV7-2; D possibly corresponds to TRBD2 (6 bases). The CDR3 sequence: CASSLFSGNTGELFF. CDR3 sequence (DNA): TGTGCCAGCAGCTTATTTAGCGGGAACACCGGGGAGCTGTTTTTT. Complete variable domain (other parts from reference TRBV7-2 and TRBJ2-2): GAGVSQSPSNKVTEKGKDVELRCDPISGHTALYWYRQSLGQGLEFLIYFQGNSAPDKSGLPSDRFSAERTGGSVSTLTIQRTQQEDSAVYLCASSLFSGNTGELFFGEGSRLTVL.